This entry describes one T cell receptor beta chain. What it binds is unknown. These data are taken from a study of Graves' ophthalmopathy and Graves' hyperthyroidism. Study background: Peripheral blood (taken before any treatment) was collected at initial diagnosis. Overall study findings and caveats: Ophthalmopathy progression was predicted by the model at approximately 70% sensitivity and roughly 72% specificity. Blood also harbored most expanded thyroid clonotypes above 0.001 frequency.

V was shortened by 6 bases and J by 3 bases, with 15 bases between the two germline ends. This CDR3 contains 14 residues. The germline V gene encodes CDR1 MRHNA and CDR2 SNTAGT. The authors amplified TCR beta CDR3 regions from RNA transcripts. First-round RT-PCR employed HTBI primers, with a second-round multiplex PCR after it. Using its own MiXCR run on the multiplex PCR reads, TCRdb lists one record per CDR3 protein. The data show 200,000 to 250,000 distinct CDR3 sequences, about 22% seen once. Presentation of ophthalmopathy in the donors involved moderate-to-severe activity, CAS ≥3, NOSPECS ≥4 and a duration under 3 months.

The sample consisted of peripheral blood. The clonotype originates from a woman aged 45-65 years with Graves' ophthalmopathy. V usage is TRBV6-4 and J usage is TRBJ2-7; D may be TRBD2 (6 bases). CDR3 coding DNA: TGTGCCAGCAGACGTAGCGGAGTTATCTACGAGCAGTACTTC. This encodes CASRRSGVIYEQYF.